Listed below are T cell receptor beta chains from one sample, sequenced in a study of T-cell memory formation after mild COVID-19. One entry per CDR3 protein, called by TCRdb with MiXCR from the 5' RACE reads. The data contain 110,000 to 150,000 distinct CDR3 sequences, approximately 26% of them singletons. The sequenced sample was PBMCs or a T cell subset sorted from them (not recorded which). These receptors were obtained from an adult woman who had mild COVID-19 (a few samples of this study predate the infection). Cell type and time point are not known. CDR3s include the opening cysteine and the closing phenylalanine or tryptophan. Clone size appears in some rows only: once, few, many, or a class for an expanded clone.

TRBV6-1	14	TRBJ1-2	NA	CASSEGVGEDGYTF
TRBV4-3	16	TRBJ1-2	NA	CASSQEGGRGPYGYTF
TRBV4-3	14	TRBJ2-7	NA	CASSQEAGRREQYF
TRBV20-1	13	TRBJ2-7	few	CSARGPLHYEQYF
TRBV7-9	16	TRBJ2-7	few	CASSAGTSGYSNEQYF
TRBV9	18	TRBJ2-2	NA	CASSSARTSGRGTGELFF
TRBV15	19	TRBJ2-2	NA	CATSRRAAGRNWGTGELFF
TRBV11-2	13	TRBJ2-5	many	CASSPPGSETQYF
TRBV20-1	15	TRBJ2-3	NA	CSARGLVGSTDTQYF
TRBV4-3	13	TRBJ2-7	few	CASSQDESYEQYF
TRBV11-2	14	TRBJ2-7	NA	CASSLAVSSYEQYF
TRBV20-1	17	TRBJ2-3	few	CSARDRLSVAPTDTQYF
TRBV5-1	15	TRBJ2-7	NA	CASSSGNTGTYEQYF
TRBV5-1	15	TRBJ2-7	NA	CASSWTTSLGYEQYF
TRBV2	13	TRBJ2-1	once	CASNPSGGPEQFF
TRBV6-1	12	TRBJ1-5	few	CASSDSGQPQHF
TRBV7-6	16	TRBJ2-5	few	CASSLPGTELQETQYF
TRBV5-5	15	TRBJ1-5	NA	CASSSTGGSNQPQHF
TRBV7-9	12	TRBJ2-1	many	CASSRTYNEQFF
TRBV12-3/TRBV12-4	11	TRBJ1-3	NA	CAFRSGNTIYF
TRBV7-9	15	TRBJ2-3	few	CASSSPMQGADTQYF
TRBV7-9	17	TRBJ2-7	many	CASSLSSGGLASYEQYF
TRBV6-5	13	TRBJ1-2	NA	CASSTGGVDGYTF
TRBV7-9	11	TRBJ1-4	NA	CASRLSEKLFF
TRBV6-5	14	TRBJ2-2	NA	CASSPDRVAGELFF
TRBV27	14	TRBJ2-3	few	CASSSADDTDTQYF
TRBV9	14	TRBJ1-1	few	CASSVGLLNTEAFF
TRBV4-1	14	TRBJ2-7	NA	CASSQEGFGYEQYF
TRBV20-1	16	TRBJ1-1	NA	CSARIWSSDMNTEAFF
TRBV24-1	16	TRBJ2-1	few	CATSDFSGRSDNEQFF
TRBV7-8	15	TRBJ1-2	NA	CASSSPQGTANGYTF
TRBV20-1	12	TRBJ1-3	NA	CSASAEEGTIYF
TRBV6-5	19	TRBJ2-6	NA	CASSVPRWTGSSGANVLTF
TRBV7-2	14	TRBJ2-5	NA	CASSPTGWQETQYF
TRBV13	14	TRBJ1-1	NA	CASSVGGENTEAFF
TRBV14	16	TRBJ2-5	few	CASSHLGLELQETQYF
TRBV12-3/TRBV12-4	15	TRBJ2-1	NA	CASSLMGLAGGEQFF
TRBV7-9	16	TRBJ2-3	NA	CASSRGLAGGDGTQYF
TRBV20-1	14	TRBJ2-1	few	CSARDRSGYNEQFF
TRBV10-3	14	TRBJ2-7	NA	CAISDGKSSYEQYF
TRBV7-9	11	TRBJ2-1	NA	CASSLDGKSFF
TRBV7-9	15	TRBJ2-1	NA	CASSLAFPGYNEQFF
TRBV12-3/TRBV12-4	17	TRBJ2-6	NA	CASSPRDLKAGANVLTF
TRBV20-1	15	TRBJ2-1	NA	CSALTSGDSYNEQFF
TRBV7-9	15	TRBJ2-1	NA	CASSSIRDSGYEQFF
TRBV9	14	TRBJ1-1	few	CASSVEGGATEAFF
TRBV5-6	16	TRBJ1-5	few	CASSLRGARGNQPQHF
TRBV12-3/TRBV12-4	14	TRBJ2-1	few	CASSFGRGYNEQFF
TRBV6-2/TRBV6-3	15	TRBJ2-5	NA	CASSNRLADQETQYF
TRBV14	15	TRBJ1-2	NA	CASSQEPLPYTGYTF
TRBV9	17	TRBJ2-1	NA	CASSVELAGASYNEQFF
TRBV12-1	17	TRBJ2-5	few	CASSSQAGTEDEETQYF
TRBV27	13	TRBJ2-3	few	CASSLRPPDTQYF
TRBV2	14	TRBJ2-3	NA	CAKTRQGSTDTQYF
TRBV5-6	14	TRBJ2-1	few	CASSVGQGANEQFF
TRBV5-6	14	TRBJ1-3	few	CASTDGASGNTIYF
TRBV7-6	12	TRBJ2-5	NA	CASSLDPEAQYF
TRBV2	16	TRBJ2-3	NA	CASSGLGDRSKDTQYF
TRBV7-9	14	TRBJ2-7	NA	CASSVRDSSYEQYF